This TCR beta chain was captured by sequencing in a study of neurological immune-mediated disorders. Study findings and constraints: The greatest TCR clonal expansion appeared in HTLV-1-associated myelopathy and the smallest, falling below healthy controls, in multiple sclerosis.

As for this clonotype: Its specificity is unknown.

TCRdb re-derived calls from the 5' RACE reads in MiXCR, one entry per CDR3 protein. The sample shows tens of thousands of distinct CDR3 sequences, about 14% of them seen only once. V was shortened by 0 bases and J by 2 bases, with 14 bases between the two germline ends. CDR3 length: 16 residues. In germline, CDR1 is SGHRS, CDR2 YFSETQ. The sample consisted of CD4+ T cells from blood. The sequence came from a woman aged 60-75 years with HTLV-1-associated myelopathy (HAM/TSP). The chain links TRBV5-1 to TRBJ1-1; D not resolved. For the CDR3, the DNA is TGCGCCAGCAGCTTGGGAGTTTTGTGGTATAACACTGAAGCTTTCTTT. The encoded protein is CASSLGVLWYNTEAFF.